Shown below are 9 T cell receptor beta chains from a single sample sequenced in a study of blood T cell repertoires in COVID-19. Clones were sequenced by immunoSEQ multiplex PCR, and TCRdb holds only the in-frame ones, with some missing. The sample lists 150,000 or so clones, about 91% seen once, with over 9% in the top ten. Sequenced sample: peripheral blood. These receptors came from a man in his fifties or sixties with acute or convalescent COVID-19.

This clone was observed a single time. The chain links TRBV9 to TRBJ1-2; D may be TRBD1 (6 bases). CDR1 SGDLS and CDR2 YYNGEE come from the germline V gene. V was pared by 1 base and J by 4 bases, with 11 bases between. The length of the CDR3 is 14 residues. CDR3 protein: CASSVIGQPYGYTF. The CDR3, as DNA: TGTGCCAGCAGCGTAATTGGACAGCCCTATGGCTACACCTTC.

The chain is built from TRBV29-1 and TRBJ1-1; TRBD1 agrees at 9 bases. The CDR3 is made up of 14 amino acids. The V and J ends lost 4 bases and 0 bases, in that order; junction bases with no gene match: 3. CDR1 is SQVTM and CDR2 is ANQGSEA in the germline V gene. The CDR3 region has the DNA TGCAGCGTTGGGGGGACAGGGTTGAACACTGAAGCTTTCTTT. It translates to CSVGGTGLNTEAFF.

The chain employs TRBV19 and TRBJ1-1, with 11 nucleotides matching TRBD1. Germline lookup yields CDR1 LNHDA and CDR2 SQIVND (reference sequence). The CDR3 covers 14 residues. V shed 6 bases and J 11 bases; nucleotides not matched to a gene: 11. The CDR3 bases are TGTGCCAGTAGACCGGACAGGGGGCGCTGGGTGGCTTTCTTT. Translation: CASRPDRGRWVAFF.

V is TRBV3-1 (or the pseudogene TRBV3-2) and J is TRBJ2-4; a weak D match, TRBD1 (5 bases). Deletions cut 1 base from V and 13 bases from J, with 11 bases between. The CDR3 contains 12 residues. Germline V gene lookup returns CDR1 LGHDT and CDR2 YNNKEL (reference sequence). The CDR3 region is CASSQADSSQYF. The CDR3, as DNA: TGTGCCAGCAGCCAAGCCGACAGTAGCCAGTACTTC.

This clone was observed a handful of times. The CDR3 DNA follows: TGTGCCATCAGTGAATCGTTAAGCGGGGGCCAAAATGAGCAGTTCTTC. Amino acid sequence: CAISESLSGGQNEQFF. The rearrangement links TRBV10-3 to TRBJ2-1, with 8 bases fitting TRBD2. V shed 3 bases and J 7 bases; nucleotides not matched to a gene: 11. CDR3 length equals 16 residues. Germline CDR1 reads ENHRY; CDR2 reads SYGVKD.

The CDR3 reads CASSRTADDMWRPQHF. The CDR3 coding sequence is TGTGCCAGCTCCCGGACAGCCGACGATATGTGGCGGCCCCAGCATTTT. V and J are TRBV18 and TRBJ1-5, with a possible D match to TRBD1 (6 bases). In germline, CDR1 is KGHSH, CDR2 LQKENI. The CDR3 runs to 16 residues. Trimming stripped 6 bases from V and 9 bases from J, with 24 bases between.

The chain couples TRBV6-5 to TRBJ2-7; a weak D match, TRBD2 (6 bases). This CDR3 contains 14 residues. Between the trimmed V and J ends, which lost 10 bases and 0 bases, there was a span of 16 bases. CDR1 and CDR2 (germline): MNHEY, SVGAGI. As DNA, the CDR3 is TGTGCCACCGTCACGGGACTTCGCTCCTACGAGCAGTACTTC. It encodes CATVTGLRSYEQYF.

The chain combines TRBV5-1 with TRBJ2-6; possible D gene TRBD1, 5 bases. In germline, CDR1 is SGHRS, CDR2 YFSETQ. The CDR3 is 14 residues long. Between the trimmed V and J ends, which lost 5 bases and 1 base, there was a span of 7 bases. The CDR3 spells CASRSGSGANVLTF. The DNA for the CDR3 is TGCGCCAGCAGATCAGGGTCTGGGGCCAACGTCCTGACTTTC.

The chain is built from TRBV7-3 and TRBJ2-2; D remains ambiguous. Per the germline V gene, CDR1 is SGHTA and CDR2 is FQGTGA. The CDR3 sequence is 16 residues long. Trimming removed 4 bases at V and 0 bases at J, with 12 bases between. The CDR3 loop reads CASSSYPGSNTGELFF. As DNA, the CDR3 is TGTGCCAGCAGCTCATACCCAGGTTCGAACACCGGGGAGCTGTTTTTT.